Below are 11 T cell receptor beta chains sequenced from a single sample in a study of blood T cell repertoires in COVID-19. Sequencing was performed with immunoSEQ multiplex PCR; in TCRdb, only in-frame clones are kept and a portion is missing. The sample shows 180,000 or so clones, roughly 85% of them seen only once. Sample: peripheral blood. These receptors came from a woman of 80 years or more with acute or convalescent COVID-19.

The rearrangement joins TRBV28 to TRBJ2-3, with D perhaps matching TRBD2 (6 bases). The CDR3 contains 18 residues. Deletions cut 5 bases from V and 2 bases from J, with 23 bases between. Germline lookup yields CDR1 MDHEN and CDR2 SYDVKM. This CDR3 is CASSPRVGSSGPTDTQYF. In DNA form, the CDR3 reads TGTGCCAGCAGTCCACGGGTCGGGAGTTCGGGGCCCACAGATACGCAGTATTTT. The variable domain in full, completed from reference TRBV28 and TRBJ2-3, reads DVKVTQSSRYLVKRTGEKVFLECVQDMDHENMFWYRQDPGLGLRLIYFSYDVKMKEKGDIPEGYSVSREKKERFSLILESASTNQTSMYLCASSPRVGSSGPTDTQYFGPGTRLTVL.

This clone has only one observation. CDR3 sequence (DNA): TGTGCCACCAATAACCTCCGGGACAGCTCCTATAATTCACCCCTCCACTTT. Encoded protein: CATNNLRDSSYNSPLHF. The V gene is TRBV27, the J gene TRBJ1-6; 7 nucleotides align to TRBD1. Trimming took 10 bases from V and 0 from J; bases not matched to a gene: 12. CDR3 size: 17 residues. Germline values: CDR1 MNHEY, CDR2 SMNVEV (reference sequence).

This chain links TRBV7-9 with TRBJ1-2, with 8 nucleotides matching TRBD1. The trim removed 5 bases at V and 4 bases at J, leaving 3 bases unmatched. Germline V gene data show CDR1 as SEHNR and CDR2 as FQNEAQ (reference sequence). The CDR3 totals 13 residues. DNA of the CDR3: TGTGCCAGCAGCCCGGACAGGGCCTATGGCTACACCTTC. This encodes CASSPDRAYGYTF.

The rearrangement uses TRBV7-8 and TRBJ2-3; 11 bases are a match to TRBD1. The CDR3 has 16 amino acids. CDR1 is SGHVS, CDR2 FQNEAQ, per germline. Unmatched junction bases numbered 8, after V lost 4 bases and J lost 5 bases. This CDR3 reads CASSWNPGQGGDTQYF. CDR3 in DNA: TGTGCCAGCAGCTGGAACCCGGGACAGGGGGGAGATACGCAGTATTTT. Filled out from reference TRBV7-8 and TRBJ2-3, the complete variable domain reads GAGVSQSPRYKVAKRGQDVALRCDPISGHVSLFWYQQALGQGPEFLTYFQNEAQLDKSGLPSDRFFAERPEGSVSTLKIQRTQQEDSAVYLCASSWNPGQGGDTQYFGPGTRLTVL.

The sample holds a few counts of this clone. The genes are TRBV6-6 and TRBJ2-7; 8 bases map to TRBD2. The CDR3 runs 15 residues. Germline trimming cut 6 bases from V and 3 bases from J; bases unmatched to any gene: 10. CDR1 is MNHNY, CDR2 SVGAGI, per germline (reference sequence). The CDR3 DNA reads TGTGCCAGCAGAAGTCCTGGGCTAGCGGGCTACGAGCAGTACTTC. Translated: CASRSPGLAGYEQYF.

The chain is built from TRBV13 and TRBJ2-7; TRBD2 agrees at 12 bases. The ends lost 5 bases at V and 3 bases at J; junction bases unmatched: 5. CDR1 is PRHDT, CDR2 FYEKMQ, per germline (reference sequence). The CDR3 has 15 amino acids. The CDR3 reads CASSLGTSGFYEQYF. CDR3 DNA sequence: TGTGCCAGCAGCCTCGGGACTAGCGGGTTCTACGAGCAGTACTTC.

The chain recombines TRBV7-9 with TRBJ1-2; 7 bases line up with TRBD1. CDR3 size: 14 residues. The V segment lost 2 bases and the J segment 7 bases; nucleotides outside the gene matches: 7. Germline V lookup: CDR1 SEHNR, CDR2 FQNEAQ (reference sequence). The CDR3 coding sequence is TGTGCCAGCAGCTTATGGCAGGGGGAAGGTGGCTACACCTTC. Translated: CASSLWQGEGGYTF.

This chain uses TRBV5-4 with TRBJ2-2; D might be TRBD2 (6 bases). Germline V CDR1 and CDR2: SGHNT, YYREEE (reference sequence). Trimming pared 4 bases from V and 1 base from J, leaving 20 bases between. The CDR3 has 18 amino acids. In DNA, the CDR3 is TGTGCCAGCAGCCCCAGCCGGGGGATAGTAAGGAACACCGGGGAGCTGTTTTTT. Translation gives CASSPSRGIVRNTGELFF. The full variable domain, rest sourced from reference TRBV5-4 and TRBJ2-2, is ETGVTQSPTHLIKTRGQQVTLRCSSQSGHNTVSWYQQALGQGPQFIFQYYREEENGRGNFPPRFSGLQFPNYSSELNVNALELDDSALYLCASSPSRGIVRNTGELFFGEGSRLTVL.

This chain connects TRBV12-5 to TRBJ2-5; 7 bases line up with TRBD2. The junction had 8 bases not matched to a gene; V was cut back by 3 bases and J by 7 bases. This CDR3 has 14 residues. In germline, CDR1 is LGHNT, CDR2 FRNRAP. The CDR3 reads CASGFGAGDGTQYF. The CDR3, as DNA: TGTGCTAGTGGTTTTGGGGCGGGAGATGGGACCCAGTACTTC.

Comments on this clone: A junction end diverges from the germline sequence, so it may reflect a read error. V is TRBV9 and J is TRBJ2-7; 7 nucleotides align to TRBD1. This CDR3 contains 14 residues. Germline V gene lookup returns CDR1 SGDLS and CDR2 YYNGEE. CDR3 coding DNA: TGTGCCAGCAGCGCCCAGACAGGGTCCTCCGAGCAGTACTTC. The encoded protein is CASSAQTGSSEQYF. The full variable domain, with the rest looked up from reference TRBV9 and TRBJ2-7, is DSGVTQTPKHLITATGQRVTLRCSPRSGDLSVYWYQQSLDQGLQFLIQYYNGEERAKGNILERFSAQQFPDLHSELNLSSLELGDSALYFCASSAQTGSSEQYFGPGTRLTVT.

The J gene is TRBJ1-1, the V gene TRBV28, with D hard to call. V gave up 1 base and J gave up 8 bases, with 14 bases separating them. Germline loops: CDR1 MDHEN, CDR2 SYDVKM. CDR3 length: 14 amino acids. The CDR3: CASSLFAAGGEAFF. CDR3 bases: TGTGCCAGCAGTTTATTTGCGGCTGGAGGGGAAGCTTTCTTT.